What follows are 7 T cell receptor beta chains derived from one specimen sequenced in a study of OX40 agonist ivuxolimab in advanced cancers. Sequencing was performed with immunoSEQ multiplex PCR; in TCRdb, only in-frame clones are kept and a portion is missing. The sample contains 100,000 to 150,000 clones, 85% to 95% of which appear only once. Sequencing used CD4+ or CD8+ T cells sorted from blood, obtained in a trial of the OX40 agonist ivuxolimab. These TCRs come from an adult with an advanced solid tumor such as melanoma, head and neck, liver or kidney cancer.

The chain has TRBV18 and TRBJ2-3, with 7 nucleotides matching TRBD1. Looked up from germline, CDR1 is KGHSH and CDR2 is LQKENI. The CDR3 has 13 residues. V lost 3 bases, J lost 4 bases, and 1 base stayed unmatched. CDR3 sequence reads: CASSPQGADTQYF. CDR3 nucleotides: TGTGCCAGCTCACCTCAGGGGGCAGATACGCAGTATTTT.

The chain recombines TRBV2 with TRBJ1-5; D is perhaps TRBD1 (5 bases). Germline V CDR1 and CDR2: SNHLY, FYNNEI. The CDR3 totals 13 residues. V was clipped by 5 bases and J by 5 bases, with 10 bases between them. The CDR3 sequence is CASSKGHDQPQHF. CDR3 DNA sequence: TGTGCCAGCAGTAAGGGGCATGATCAGCCCCAGCATTTT. Full variable domain (rest looked up from reference TRBV2 and TRBJ1-5): EPEVTQTPSHQVTQMGQEVILRCVPISNHLYFYWYRQILGQKVEFLVSFYNNEISEKSEIFDDQFSVERPDGSNFTLKIRSTKLEDSAMYFCASSKGHDQPQHFGDGTRLSIL.

J is TRBJ2-7 and V is TRBV5-4; D remains ambiguous. Germline V gene sequence: CDR1 SGHNT, CDR2 YYREEE (reference sequence). The V and J ends lost 2 bases and 1 base respectively, with 7 bases between them. The length of the CDR3 is 13 residues. CDR3 sequence (DNA): TGTGCCAGCAGCTTTAGAGGTTCCTACGAGCAGTACTTC. Translating gives CASSFRGSYEQYF.

The chain combines TRBV28 with TRBJ2-1; 7 positions agree with TRBD1. The trim removed 7 bases at V and 15 bases at J, leaving 12 bases unmatched. The CDR3 spans 12 residues. CDR1 and CDR2 (germline): MDHEN, SYDVKM. CDR3 residues: CASTLHQGVWFF. CDR3 coding DNA: TGTGCCAGCACCCTTCACCAGGGGGTCTGGTTCTTC.

V gene TRBV15 combines with J gene TRBJ2-5; a weak D match, TRBD1 (6 bases). V dropped 4 bases and J dropped 2 bases, with 8 bases sitting between them. Looked up from germline, CDR1 is LNHNV and CDR2 is YYDKDF (reference sequence). This CDR3 is 13 amino acids long. The CDR3 DNA follows: TGTGCCACCAGCAACAGGGTTCAAGAGACCCAGTACTTC. Residues: CATSNRVQETQYF.

The chain combines TRBV28 with TRBJ2-5; D gene unclear. Germline loops: CDR1 MDHEN, CDR2 SYDVKM. CDR3 length: 12 amino acids. Deletions cut 5 bases from V and 4 bases from J, with 8 bases between. The CDR3, as DNA: TGTGCCAGCAGTCTTCCGGCAGAGACCCAGTACTTC. It specifies CASSLPAETQYF.

This sequence joins TRBV11-3 and TRBJ2-1, with D tentatively TRBD1 or TRBD2 (6 bases each). The V gene lost 5 bases and the J gene lost 10 bases, with 15 bases spanning the gap. The CDR3 runs to 13 residues. CDR1 is SGHNT, CDR2 YENEEA, per germline. DNA for the CDR3: TGTGCCAGCAGCCGAGGAGGGGGTACCGAGCAGTTCTTC. It specifies CASSRGGGTEQFF.